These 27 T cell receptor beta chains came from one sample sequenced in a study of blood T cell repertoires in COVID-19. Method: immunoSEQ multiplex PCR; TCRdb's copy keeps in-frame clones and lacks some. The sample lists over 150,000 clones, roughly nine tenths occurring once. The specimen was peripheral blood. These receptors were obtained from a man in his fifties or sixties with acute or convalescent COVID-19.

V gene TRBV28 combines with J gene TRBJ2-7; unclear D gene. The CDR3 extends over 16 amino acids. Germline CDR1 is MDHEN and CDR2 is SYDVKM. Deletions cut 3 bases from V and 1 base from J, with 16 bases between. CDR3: CASSFFRVFGSYEQYF. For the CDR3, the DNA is TGTGCCAGCAGTTTTTTCCGGGTCTTCGGGTCCTACGAGCAGTACTTC.

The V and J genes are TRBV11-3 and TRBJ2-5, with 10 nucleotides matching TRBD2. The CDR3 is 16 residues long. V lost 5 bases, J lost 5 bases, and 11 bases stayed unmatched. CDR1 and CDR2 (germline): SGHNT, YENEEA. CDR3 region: CASSPLYSGGRETQYF. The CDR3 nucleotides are TGTGCCAGCAGCCCGCTCTATAGCGGGGGGCGGGAGACCCAGTACTTC.

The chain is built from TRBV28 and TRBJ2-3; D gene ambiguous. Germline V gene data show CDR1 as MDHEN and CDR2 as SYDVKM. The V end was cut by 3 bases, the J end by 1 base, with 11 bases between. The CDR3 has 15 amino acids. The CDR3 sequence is CASSLGGAGTDTQYF. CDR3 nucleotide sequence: TGTGCCAGCAGTTTGGGTGGAGCCGGCACAGATACGCAGTATTTT. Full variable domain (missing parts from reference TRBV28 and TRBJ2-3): DVKVTQSSRYLVKRTGEKVFLECVQDMDHENMFWYRQDPGLGLRLIYFSYDVKMKEKGDIPEGYSVSREKKERFSLILESASTNQTSMYLCASSLGGAGTDTQYFGPGTRLTVL.

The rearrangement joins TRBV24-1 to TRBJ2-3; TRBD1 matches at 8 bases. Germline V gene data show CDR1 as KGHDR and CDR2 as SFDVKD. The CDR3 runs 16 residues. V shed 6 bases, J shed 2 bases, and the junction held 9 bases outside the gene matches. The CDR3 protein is CATSPTGTGLTDTQYF. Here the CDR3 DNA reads TGTGCCACCAGTCCCACCGGGACAGGTCTCACAGATACGCAGTATTTT.

The CDR3 DNA reads TGTGCCAGCTCACCACAATCGGGTTCCGGGGAGCTGTTTTTT. Its translation: CASSPQSGSGELFF. The chain combines TRBV18 with TRBJ2-2, with no clear D. The CDR3 loop spans 14 amino acids. V lost 1 base to trimming and J lost 6 bases, with 9 bases between them. The germline V gene has CDR1 KGHSH and CDR2 LQKENI.

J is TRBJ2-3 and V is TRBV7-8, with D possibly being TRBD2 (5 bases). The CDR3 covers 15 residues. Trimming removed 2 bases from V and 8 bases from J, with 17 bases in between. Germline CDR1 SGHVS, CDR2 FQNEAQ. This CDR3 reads CASSLRTGLRGTQYF. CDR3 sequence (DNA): TGTGCCAGCAGCTTAAGGACGGGATTAAGAGGTACGCAGTATTTT.

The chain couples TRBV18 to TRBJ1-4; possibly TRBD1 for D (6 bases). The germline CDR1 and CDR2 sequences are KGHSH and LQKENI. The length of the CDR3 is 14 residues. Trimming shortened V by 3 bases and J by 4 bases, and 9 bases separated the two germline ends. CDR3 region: CASSPQGLNEKLFF. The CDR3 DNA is TGTGCCAGCTCACCTCAGGGGCTTAATGAAAAACTGTTTTTT.

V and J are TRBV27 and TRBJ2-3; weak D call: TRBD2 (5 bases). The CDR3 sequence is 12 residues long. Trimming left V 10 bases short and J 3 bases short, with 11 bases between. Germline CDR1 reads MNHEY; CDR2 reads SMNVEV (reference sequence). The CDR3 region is CAIRGYTDTQYF. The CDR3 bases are TGTGCCATCCGAGGGTATACAGATACGCAGTATTTT.

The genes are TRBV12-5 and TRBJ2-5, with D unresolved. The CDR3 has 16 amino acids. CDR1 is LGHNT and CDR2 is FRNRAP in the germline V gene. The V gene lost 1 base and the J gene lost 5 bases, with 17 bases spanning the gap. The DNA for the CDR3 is TGTGCTAGTGGTTTGGGACGGGTCCCCCGGTCTGAGACCCAGTACTTC. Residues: CASGLGRVPRSETQYF.

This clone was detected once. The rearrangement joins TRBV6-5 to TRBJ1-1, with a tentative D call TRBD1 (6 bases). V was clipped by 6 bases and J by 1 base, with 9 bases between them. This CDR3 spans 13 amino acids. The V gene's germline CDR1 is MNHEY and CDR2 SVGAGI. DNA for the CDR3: TGTGCCAGCAGAGTACAGGGGAACACTGAAGCTTTCTTT. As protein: CASRVQGNTEAFF.

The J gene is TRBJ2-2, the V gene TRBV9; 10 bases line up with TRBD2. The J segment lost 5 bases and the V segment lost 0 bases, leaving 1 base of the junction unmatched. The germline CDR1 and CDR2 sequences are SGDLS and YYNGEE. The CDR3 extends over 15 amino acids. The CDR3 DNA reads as TGTGCCAGCAGCGTAGTTAGCGGGAGGACCGGGGAGCTGTTTTTT. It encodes CASSVVSGRTGELFF.

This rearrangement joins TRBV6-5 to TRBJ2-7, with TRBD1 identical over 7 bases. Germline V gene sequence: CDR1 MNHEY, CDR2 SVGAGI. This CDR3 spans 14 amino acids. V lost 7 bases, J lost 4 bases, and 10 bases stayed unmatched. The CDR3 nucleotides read TGTGCCAGCATTAAGGACAGGCTTGGTTACGAGCAGTACTTC. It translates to CASIKDRLGYEQYF.

The CDR3 sequence: CASSLSQYQPQHF. CDR3 DNA: TGTGCCAGCAGCTTGTCACAGTATCAGCCCCAGCATTTT. This chain links TRBV5-8 with TRBJ1-5; D gene unclear. The germline V and J ends were trimmed by 1 base and 5 bases, with 7 bases remaining between them. Looked up from germline, CDR1 is SGHTS and CDR2 is YDEGEE. The CDR3 runs to 13 residues.

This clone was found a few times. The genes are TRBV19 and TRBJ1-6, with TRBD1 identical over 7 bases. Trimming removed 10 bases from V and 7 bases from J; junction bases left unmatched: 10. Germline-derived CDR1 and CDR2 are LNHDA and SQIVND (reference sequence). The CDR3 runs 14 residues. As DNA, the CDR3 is TGTGCCACTACTTCCGGGACAGAAAATTCACCCCTCCACTTT. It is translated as CATTSGTENSPLHF.

The CDR3 is CASSVTAGTGGYNEQFF. CDR3 DNA sequence: TGTGCCAGCAGCGTAACCGCCGGGACAGGGGGATACAATGAGCAGTTCTTC. The chain uses TRBV9 and TRBJ2-1, with TRBD1 matching 11 bases. The CDR3 is 17 amino acids. Germline CDR1 reads SGDLS; CDR2 reads YYNGEE. V lost 1 base to trimming and J lost 4 bases; unmatched junction nucleotides: 7.

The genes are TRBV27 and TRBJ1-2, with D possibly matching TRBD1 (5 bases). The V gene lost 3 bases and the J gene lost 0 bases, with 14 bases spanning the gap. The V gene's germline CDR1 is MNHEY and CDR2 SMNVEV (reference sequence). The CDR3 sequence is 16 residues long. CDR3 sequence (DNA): TGTGCCAGCAGTTTGGCGCCAGGGTCGGCTAACTATGGCTACACCTTC. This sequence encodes CASSLAPGSANYGYTF.

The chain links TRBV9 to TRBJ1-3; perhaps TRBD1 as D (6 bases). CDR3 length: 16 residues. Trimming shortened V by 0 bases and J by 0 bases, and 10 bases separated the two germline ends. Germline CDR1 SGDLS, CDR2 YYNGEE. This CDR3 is CASSVEGGPSGNTIYF. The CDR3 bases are TGTGCCAGCAGCGTAGAGGGGGGGCCCTCTGGAAACACCATATATTTT.

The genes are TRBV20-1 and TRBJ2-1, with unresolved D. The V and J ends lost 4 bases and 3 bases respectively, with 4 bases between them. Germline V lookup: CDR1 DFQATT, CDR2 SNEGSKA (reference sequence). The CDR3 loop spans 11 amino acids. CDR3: CSAILYNEQFF. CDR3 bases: TGCAGTGCTATCCTCTACAATGAGCAGTTCTTC.

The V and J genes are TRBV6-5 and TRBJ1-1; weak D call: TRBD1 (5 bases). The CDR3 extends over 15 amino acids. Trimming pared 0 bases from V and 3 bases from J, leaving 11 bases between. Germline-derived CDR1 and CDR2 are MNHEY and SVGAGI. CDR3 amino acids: CASSYSPGRDTEAFF. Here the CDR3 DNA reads TGTGCCAGCAGTTACTCGCCAGGGAGGGACACTGAAGCTTTCTTT.

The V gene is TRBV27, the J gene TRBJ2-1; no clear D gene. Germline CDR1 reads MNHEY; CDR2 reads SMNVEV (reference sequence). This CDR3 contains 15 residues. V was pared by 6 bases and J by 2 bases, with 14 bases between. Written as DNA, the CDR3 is TGTGCCAGCAGGCCCCTAGACGACCCCTACAATGAGCAGTTCTTC. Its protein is CASRPLDDPYNEQFF.

The CDR3 region is CASSYLTVSYEQYV. DNA for the CDR3: TGTGCCAGCAGTTATTTGACAGTGTCCTACGAGCAGTACGTC. The rearrangement links TRBV6-9 to TRBJ2-7; tentative D call: TRBD1 (5 bases). The CDR3 contains 14 residues. The germline CDR1 and CDR2 sequences are MNHGY and SVAAGI. The V end was cut by 1 base, the J end by 1 base, with 8 bases between.

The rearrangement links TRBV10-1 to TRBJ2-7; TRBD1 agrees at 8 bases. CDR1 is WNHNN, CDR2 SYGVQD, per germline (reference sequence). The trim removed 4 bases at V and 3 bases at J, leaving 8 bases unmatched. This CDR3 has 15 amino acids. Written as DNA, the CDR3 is TGCGCCAGCAGTGGTTCTCCGACAGGGGTCTACGAGCAGTACTTC. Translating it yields CASSGSPTGVYEQYF.

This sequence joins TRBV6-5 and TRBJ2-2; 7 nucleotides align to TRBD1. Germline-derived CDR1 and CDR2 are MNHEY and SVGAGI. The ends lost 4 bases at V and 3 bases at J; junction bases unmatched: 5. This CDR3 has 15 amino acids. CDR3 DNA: TGTGCCAGCAGTTTAGGGGGCAGGGACACCGGGGAGCTGTTTTTT. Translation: CASSLGGRDTGELFF.

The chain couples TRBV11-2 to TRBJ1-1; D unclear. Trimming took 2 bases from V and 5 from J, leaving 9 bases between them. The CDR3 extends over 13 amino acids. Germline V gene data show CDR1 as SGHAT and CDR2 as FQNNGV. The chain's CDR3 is CASSLTGGTEAFF. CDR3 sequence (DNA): TGTGCCAGCAGCTTAACGGGAGGGACTGAAGCTTTCTTT.

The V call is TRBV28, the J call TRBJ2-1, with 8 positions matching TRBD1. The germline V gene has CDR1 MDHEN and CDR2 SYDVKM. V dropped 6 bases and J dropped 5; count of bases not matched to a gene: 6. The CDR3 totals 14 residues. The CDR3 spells CASSHGQGHNEQFF. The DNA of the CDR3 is TGTGCCAGCAGCCATGGACAGGGACACAATGAGCAGTTCTTC.

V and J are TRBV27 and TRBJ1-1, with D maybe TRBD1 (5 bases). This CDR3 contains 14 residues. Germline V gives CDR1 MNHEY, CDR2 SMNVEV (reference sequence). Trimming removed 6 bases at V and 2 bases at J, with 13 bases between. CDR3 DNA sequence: TGTGCCAGCAGGCGTGCGGGACTAAACACTGAAGCTTTCTTT. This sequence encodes CASRRAGLNTEAFF.

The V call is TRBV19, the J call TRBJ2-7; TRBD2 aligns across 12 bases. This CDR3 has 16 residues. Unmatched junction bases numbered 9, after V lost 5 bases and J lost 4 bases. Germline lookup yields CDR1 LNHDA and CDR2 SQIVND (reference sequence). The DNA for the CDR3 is TGTGCCAGTAGTCCCAGGGGGACTAGCGGGTTGTACGAGCAGTACTTC. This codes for CASSPRGTSGLYEQYF.